The 29 T cell receptor beta chains given below trace back to one sample, sequenced in a study of T cells after yellow fever vaccination. A single record per CDR3 protein comes from TCRdb applying MiXCR to the 5' RACE reads. The table includes over 150,000 distinct CDR3 sequences, 5.5% to 7.5% detected once. The sequencing here drew on CD4+ T cells sorted from PBMCs, taken on the day of the first yellow fever vaccination. Receptor source: a man between 18 and 35 years old who received the YFV17D yellow fever vaccine.

This clonotype was recorded many times. The chain joins TRBV4-1 to TRBJ1-2; D call uncertain. Germline lookup yields CDR1 MGHRA and CDR2 YSYEKL. The CDR3 spans 14 residues. With 0 bases removed from V and 4 bases from J, the gap between germline ends came to 9 bases. CDR3 nucleotide sequence: TGCGCCAGCAGCCAAGATCCCGGTAGCTATGGCTACACCTTC. Translating it yields CASSQDPGSYGYTF.

The V call is TRBV18, the J call TRBJ2-3; D is uncertain. Germline CDR1 is KGHSH and CDR2 is LQKENI. The V and J ends lost 6 bases and 2 bases respectively, with 9 bases between them. This CDR3 has 13 amino acids. CDR3: CASSFLTTDTQYF. The CDR3 bases are TGTGCCAGCTCTTTCCTCACCACAGATACGCAGTATTTT.

This clonotype was observed many times. The chain uses TRBV6-9 and TRBJ2-5; 8 bases line up with TRBD2. With 4 bases clipped from V and 4 bases from J, the junction kept 11 bases outside the gene matches. CDR1 is MNHGY, CDR2 SVAAGI, per germline. CDR3 length: 16 amino acids. This CDR3 is CASSSRRSGRIETQYF. CDR3 DNA: TGTGCCAGCAGTTCCCGGCGGAGCGGGAGAATAGAGACCCAGTACTTC.

The sample holds many counts of this clonotype. CDR3 in amino acids: CASSSTGVAPLHF. Written as DNA, the CDR3 is TGTGCCAGCAGTTCCACAGGGGTAGCACCCCTCCACTTT. The chain combines TRBV6-5 with TRBJ1-6, with TRBD1 matching 7 bases. The CDR3 has 13 amino acids. Looked up from germline, CDR1 is MNHEY and CDR2 is SVGAGI. Germline trimming cut 4 bases from V and 11 bases from J; bases unmatched to any gene: 5.

This clonotype was recorded at least ten times. J is TRBJ2-3 and V is TRBV25-1; D uncertain. Germline V lookup: CDR1 MGHDK, CDR2 SYGVNS. The CDR3 runs to 10 residues. V was shortened by 6 bases and J by 7 bases, with 5 bases between the two germline ends. CDR3 in DNA: TGTGCCAGCAGAAGGAATACGCAGTATTTT. This encodes CASRRNTQYF.

This chain links TRBV27 with TRBJ1-2; 7 bases line up with TRBD1. This CDR3 spans 15 amino acids. J lost 2 bases, V lost 1 base, and 4 bases had no gene match. Germline assignment: CDR1 MNHEY and CDR2 SMNVEV (reference sequence). CDR3 nucleotides: TGTGCCAGCAGTTTATACGGGACAGAGAACTATGGCTACACCTTC. This translates into CASSLYGTENYGYTF.

The table lists this clonotype with many counts. V is TRBV28 and J is TRBJ1-3, with unresolved D. V lost 7 bases, J lost 4 bases, and 11 bases lay in between. This CDR3 is built from 13 residues. CDR1 is MDHEN and CDR2 is SYDVKM in the germline V gene. CDR3 DNA sequence: TGTGCCAGCACCTTTTCGGTGGGAAACACCATATATTTT. The encoded protein is CASTFSVGNTIYF. Full variable domain (remainder filled in from reference TRBV28 and TRBJ1-3): DVKVTQSSRYLVKRTGEKVFLECVQDMDHENMFWYRQDPGLGLRLIYFSYDVKMKEKGDIPEGYSVSREKKERFSLILESASTNQTSMYLCASTFSVGNTIYFGEGSWLTVV.

This clonotype was found many times. J is TRBJ2-3 and V is TRBV20-1, with 11 bases identical to TRBD2. Germline V CDR1 and CDR2: DFQATT, SNEGSKA (reference sequence). This CDR3 is 15 amino acids long. V was pared by 6 bases and J by 4 bases, with 9 bases of the junction left unmatched. The CDR3 nucleotides read TGCAGTGCATCTAGTAGCGGGGGGGCGGCAGATACGCAGTATTTT. Amino acids: CSASSSGGAADTQYF.

This clonotype was counted between two and nine times. The V call is TRBV20-1, the J call TRBJ1-3; no firm D call. V gave up 1 base and J gave up 0 bases, with 7 bases separating them. The CDR3 is made up of 14 amino acids. Germline V gives CDR1 DFQATT, CDR2 SNEGSKA (reference sequence). The CDR3 DNA is TGCAGTGCTAGAGTCCCAGGCTCTGGAAACACCATATATTTT. This encodes CSARVPGSGNTIYF.

This clonotype was recorded at least ten times. This chain links TRBV18 with TRBJ2-7; TRBD1 matches at 12 bases. The CDR3 runs 14 residues. Germline V lookup: CDR1 KGHSH, CDR2 LQKENI. After removal of 3 bases from V and 6 bases from J, the junction contained 3 bases not matched to a gene. CDR3 in DNA: TGTGCCAGCTCACCTGGGACAGGGGGCTCCGAGCAGTACTTC. Amino acid sequence: CASSPGTGGSEQYF.

This clonotype was counted a few times. J is TRBJ1-5 and V is TRBV20-1; the D is unclear. Germline CDR1 and CDR2: DFQATT and SNEGSKA (reference sequence). V was clipped by 0 bases and J by 4 bases, with 16 bases between them. The CDR3 totals 16 residues. The CDR3 sequence is CSARDLLLNTNQPQHF. CDR3 DNA sequence: TGCAGTGCTAGAGATTTACTCTTAAATACTAATCAGCCCCAGCATTTT.

This clonotype was counted a few times. The chain carries TRBV5-1 and TRBJ2-2, with D possibly being TRBD2 (7 bases). The CDR3 has 14 amino acids. V lost 6 bases, J lost 4 bases, and 13 bases lay in between. Per the germline V gene, CDR1 is SGHRS and CDR2 is YFSETQ. The CDR3 sequence: CASTAGAVTGELFF. DNA of the CDR3: TGCGCCAGCACTGCGGGGGCGGTCACCGGGGAGCTGTTTTTT.

Ten or more counts support this clonotype. This chain joins TRBV18 and TRBJ1-4; unclear D gene. Germline assignment: CDR1 KGHSH and CDR2 LQKENI. Trimming removed 7 bases from V and 8 bases from J, with 14 bases in between. The CDR3 sequence is 13 residues long. The CDR3 DNA follows: TGTGCCAGCTGCTTGAATTCGAACGAAAAACTGTTTTTT. It specifies CASCLNSNEKLFF. Combining the CDR3 with reference TRBV18 and TRBJ1-4 gives the whole variable domain NAGVMQNPRHLVRRRGQEARLRCSPMKGHSHVYWYRQLPEEGLKFMVYLQKENIIDESGMPKERFSAEFPKEGPSILRIQQVVRGDSAAYFCASCLNSNEKLFFGSGTQLSVL.

This clonotype was found a few times. This chain's CDR3 is CSVDPTRAEAFF. DNA for the CDR3: TGCAGCGTTGACCCCACCCGGGCTGAAGCTTTCTTT. The V gene is TRBV29-1, the J gene TRBJ1-1; D ambiguous. This CDR3 region has 12 residues. Trimming took 3 bases from V and 6 from J, leaving 11 bases between them. CDR1 and CDR2 (germline): SQVTM, ANQGSEA.

The rearrangement uses TRBV11-2 and TRBJ2-3; D gene ambiguous. CDR1 and CDR2 from the germline V gene are SGHAT and FQNNGV. CDR3 length: 16 residues. Between the trimmed V and J ends, which lost 0 bases and 6 bases, there was a span of 16 bases. The CDR3 DNA follows: TGTGCCAGCAGCTTAGAAACGGGCCTCCTAGGGGATACGCAGTATTTT. Protein: CASSLETGLLGDTQYF. Full variable domain (missing parts from reference TRBV11-2 and TRBJ2-3): EAGVAQSPRYKIIEKRQSVAFWCNPISGHATLYWYQQILGQGPKLLIQFQNNGVVDDSQLPKDRFSAERLKGVDSTLKIQPAKLEDSAVYLCASSLETGLLGDTQYFGPGTRLTVL.

This clonotype was seen more than once but under ten times. V usage is TRBV5-1 and J usage is TRBJ1-2; TRBD1 agrees at 8 bases. The CDR3 runs to 15 residues. V shed 6 bases, J shed 3 bases, and the junction held 10 bases outside the gene matches. Germline V gives CDR1 SGHRS, CDR2 YFSETQ. The CDR3 DNA is TGCGCCAGCAATAGGGGACAGGCCGGGGACTATGGCTACACCTTC. Translating it yields CASNRGQAGDYGYTF.

This clonotype appeared many times. The V and J genes are TRBV27 and TRBJ2-2, with D unclear. The germline gives CDR1 MNHEY, CDR2 SMNVEV (reference sequence). The CDR3 is 15 residues long. V lost 11 bases to trimming and J lost 0 bases, with 16 bases between them. The CDR3 bases are TGTGCCTCAACCCCGTTACTATCGAACACCGGGGAGCTGTTTTTT. Translated: CASTPLLSNTGELFF.

This clonotype was seen only a few times. The genes are TRBV10-3 and TRBJ2-7; D perhaps matches TRBD1 (6 bases). This CDR3 region has 13 residues. Germline V lookup: CDR1 ENHRY, CDR2 SYGVKD. Trimming shortened V by 5 bases and J by 4 bases, and 12 bases separated the two germline ends. The CDR3 DNA is TGTGCCATCAGTTCCGGGACACTTTACGAGCAGTACTTC. This sequence encodes CAISSGTLYEQYF.

This clonotype was seen a few times. A junction boundary mismatches the germline segment, possibly from a read error. This chain uses TRBV5-1 with TRBJ1-6, with D possibly TRBD1 on 6 matching bases. The CDR3 length is 14 residues. Germline CDR1 is SGHRS and CDR2 is YFSETQ. In DNA, the CDR3 is TGCGCCAGCAGTTTGGACAGCCGCAATTCACCCCTCCACTTT. Translation gives CASSLDSRNSPLHF.

This clonotype was recorded once. The gene calls are TRBV4-2 and TRBJ2-1, with a possible D match to TRBD2 (5 bases). Germline lookup yields CDR1 LGHNA and CDR2 YNFKEQ. CDR3 length: 16 residues. The V end was cut by 10 bases, the J end by 5 bases, with 24 bases between. CDR3 DNA: TGTGCCATGGGCCCCGGACTCATTTGGAGCAACAATGAGCAGTTCTTC. Translated, it gives CAMGPGLIWSNNEQFF.

Only a few counts were recorded for this clonotype. This chain connects TRBV5-4 to TRBJ1-2; D might be TRBD1 (5 bases). V lost 4 bases, J lost 0 bases, and 10 bases lay in between. The CDR3 covers 14 residues. Germline assignment: CDR1 SGHNT and CDR2 YYREEE (reference sequence). CDR3 nucleotide sequence: TGTGCCAGCAGCACGGGGGTCGCTAACTATGGCTACACCTTC. It translates to CASSTGVANYGYTF.

At least ten counts were recorded for this clonotype. The rearrangement links TRBV18 to TRBJ1-1, with D possibly matching TRBD1 (5 bases). V lost 3 bases to trimming and J lost 0 bases, with 11 bases between them. This CDR3 region has 15 residues. Germline V lookup: CDR1 KGHSH, CDR2 LQKENI. The CDR3 DNA follows: TGTGCCAGCTCACCGGCAGGGACCATGAACACTGAAGCTTTCTTT. Protein sequence: CASSPAGTMNTEAFF.

This clonotype was counted only a few times. This chain links TRBV5-1 with TRBJ2-3, with TRBD2 matching 11 bases. The CDR3 is 16 residues long. Trimming at V came to 4 bases and at J to 0 bases, leaving 4 bases not matched to a gene. Germline-derived CDR1 and CDR2 are SGHRS and YFSETQ. The CDR3 reads CASSPPSGGSTDTQYF. The CDR3 bases are TGCGCCAGCAGCCCGCCTAGCGGGGGGAGCACAGATACGCAGTATTTT.

In this sample, this clonotype turned up many times. CDR3 residues: CASTEMGDTQYF. CDR3 bases: TGTGCCAGCACTGAGATGGGAGATACGCAGTATTTT. This chain connects TRBV2 to TRBJ2-3; D is unresolved. From germline, CDR1 is SNHLY and CDR2 FYNNEI. V was pared by 7 bases and J by 5 bases, with 10 bases between. The CDR3 covers 12 residues.

This clonotype occurred many times. The chain uses TRBV7-9 and TRBJ1-2; D unclear. The CDR3 has 14 residues. The germline CDR1 and CDR2 sequences are SEHNR and FQNEAQ (reference sequence). Between the trimmed V and J ends, which lost 3 bases and 1 base, there was a span of 9 bases. As DNA, the CDR3 is TGTGCCAGCAGCTTCGGAACAGTTAACTATGGCTACACCTTC. Translated: CASSFGTVNYGYTF.

This clonotype occurred many times. The chain has TRBV5-1 and TRBJ2-5; TRBD2 matches 7 bases. Trimming at V came to 7 bases and at J to 2 bases, leaving 5 bases not matched to a gene. Germline assignment: CDR1 SGHRS and CDR2 YFSETQ. This CDR3 comprises 13 residues. In DNA, the CDR3 is TGCGCCAGCCGGAGGGACTATCAAGAGACCCAGTACTTC. This encodes CASRRDYQETQYF. Drawing the rest from reference TRBV5-1 and TRBJ2-5, the complete variable domain is KAGVTQTPRYLIKTRGQQVTLSCSPISGHRSVSWYQQTPGQGLQFLFEYFSETQRNKGNFPGRFSGRQFSNSRSEMNVSTLELGDSALYLCASRRDYQETQYFGPGTRLLVL.

This clonotype was counted many times. This chain joins TRBV6-5 and TRBJ2-7, with 9 nucleotides matching TRBD1. Losses at the gene ends were 5 bases for V and 11 bases for J; bases not matched to a gene: 10. The germline V gene encodes CDR1 MNHEY and CDR2 SVGAGI. The CDR3 spans 13 residues. The CDR3 sequence: CASSRGSRDREYV. CDR3 nucleotide sequence: TGTGCCAGCAGTCGAGGATCCCGGGACAGGGAGTACGTC.

This clonotype showed up just a few times. The J gene is TRBJ2-1, the V gene TRBV7-8; TRBD1 matches at 8 bases. Trimming took 0 bases from V and 6 from J; bases not matched to a gene: 7. The CDR3 runs to 16 residues. Germline loops: CDR1 SGHVS, CDR2 FQNEAQ. The chain's CDR3 is CASSLAYRGAGNEQFF. CDR3 sequence (DNA): TGTGCCAGCAGCTTAGCGTACAGGGGGGCGGGCAATGAGCAGTTCTTC.

This clonotype was found many times. This chain links TRBV4-1 with TRBJ2-1; a possible D gene is TRBD2 (6 bases). The germline CDR1 and CDR2 sequences are MGHRA and YSYEKL. Trimming removed 0 bases at V and 9 bases at J, with 12 bases between. CDR3 size: 14 residues. As DNA, the CDR3 is TGCGCCAGCAGCCAAGATGGGGAGGAAAGTGAGCAGTTCTTC. This sequence encodes CASSQDGEESEQFF.